This T cell receptor beta chain was obtained from a study of blood T cell repertoires in COVID-19. As for the study in general: The United States, Italy and Spain supplied acute and convalescent COVID-19 samples.

Clones were read by immunoSEQ multiplex PCR, and TCRdb kept only the in-frame ones, dropping some. The repertoire holds some 370,000 clones, with around 87% as singletons. V lost 2 bases and J lost 2; bases outside the gene matches: 7. The CDR3 consists of 16 residues. Germline CDR1 is ENHRY and CDR2 is SYGVKD. Sequencing input: peripheral blood. The V call is TRBV10-3, the J call TRBJ2-7; 9 nucleotides agree with TRBD2. The TCR was taken from a woman in her thirties with COVID-19, enrolled during active disease. The CDR3 sequence is CAISEGQTSGAYEQYF. CDR3 in DNA: TGTGCCATCAGTGAGGGACAGACTAGCGGAGCCTACGAGCAGTACTTC.